A single T cell receptor (beta chain) is shown here with its context. These data belong to a study of blood T cell repertoires in COVID-19. Study-level background: Acute-phase and convalescent COVID-19 samples originated in the United States, Italy and Spain. T cells, B-cell-depleted T cells, or PBMCs provided the cDNA or gDNA that served as material.

Germline trimming cut 5 bases from V and 0 bases from J; bases unmatched to any gene: 7. The germline gives CDR1 MNHEY, CDR2 SMNVEV (reference sequence). CDR3 size: 15 residues. How the authors handled the data: Nucleated cell counts were estimated from reference gene primer amplification. Libraries were prepared by immunoSEQ multiplex PCR; TCRdb keeps only in-frame clonotypes and omits some of them. D and trimming come from the DNA, and the V and J calls and clone size come from that table. The sample contains fewer than 200,000 clones, about 90% of which appear only once. The clonotype was recovered from a man in his forties with active or convalescent COVID-19. The chain recombines TRBV27 with TRBJ2-7, with 7 bases matching TRBD1. Sequencing used peripheral blood. The CDR3 protein is CASSKGQPSSYEQYF. The CDR3 DNA reads as TGTGCCAGCAGTAAGGGACAGCCCAGCTCCTACGAGCAGTACTTC.